This T cell receptor beta chain was captured by sequencing in a study of cytomegalovirus exposure and HLA in healthy donors. The CDR3 contains 15 residues. The V end was cut by 3 bases, the J end by 7 bases, with 13 bases between. Germline CDR1 reads MNHNS; CDR2 reads SASEGT. To note about this clone: Its specificity is not known.

Vbeta (60) and Jbeta (13) primers were used in the PCR. Sequenced by immunoSEQ multiplex PCR; TCRdb stores in-frame clones only, minus some. The sample shows around 140,000 clones, about 80% of them seen only once. Study findings and constraints: Within a later analysis, the majority of CMV-associated TCR beta chains appeared HLA-restricted.

The sequence was obtained from a man aged 35 to 55 in good health and CMV-seronegative. The V call is TRBV6-1, the J call TRBJ1-6; the D gene is possibly TRBD1 (6 bases). Sequences were obtained from PBMCs. The CDR3 sequence: CASSDVTGKNSPLHF. The DNA of the CDR3 is TGTGCCAGCAGTGACGTGACAGGAAAGAATTCACCCCTCCACTTT.